This T cell receptor (beta chain) was sequenced in a study of T cell responses to AZD1222 COVID-19 vaccine. General observations from the study: An increase in Spike-specific TCR breadth and depth was observed after two AZD1222 doses. CD4 TCRs associated with vaccination spanned spike, dominating at 160-218 and 743-854.

Comments on this clone: The antigen is undetermined.

Assay used: immunoSEQ multiplex PCR; TCRdb lists only in-frame clones, some missing. The data contain 150,000 or so clones, around 89% of them seen just once; the ten biggest clones take up 3.5% to 5.5%. The V gene lost 9 bases and the J gene lost 8 bases, with 13 bases spanning the gap. Germline-derived CDR1 and CDR2 are LNHDA and SQIVND (reference sequence). The CDR3 covers 12 residues. This specimen consisted of peripheral blood, obtained 28 days after the second dose of the MenACWY control vaccine. The TCR comes from an adult who received the MenACWY meningococcal vaccine as a control. The chain uses TRBV19 and TRBJ2-2, with a weak D call TRBD1 (6 bases). CDR3 protein: CASQTGLGELFF. DNA of the CDR3: TGTGCCAGCCAAACAGGGTTAGGGGAGCTGTTTTTT.